These 14 T cell receptor beta chains came from one sample sequenced in a study of blood T cell repertoires in COVID-19. Only in-frame clones appear in the TCRdb table, and some are missing; sequencing was by immunoSEQ multiplex PCR. The sample yields 470,000 or so clones, more than 85% seen once. Sequenced: peripheral blood. The receptors originated from a woman aged 25 to 39 with acute or convalescent COVID-19.

J is TRBJ2-7 and V is TRBV9, with 9 nucleotides matching TRBD2. V shed 4 bases and J 6 bases; nucleotides not matched to a gene: 14. The germline V gene encodes CDR1 SGDLS and CDR2 YYNGEE. This CDR3 comprises 16 residues. CDR3 in DNA: TGTGCCAGCAGCCAGAGACCCCTGGGACTAGCTAGCGAGCAGTACTTC. It codes for CASSQRPLGLASEQYF.

This chain links TRBV2 with TRBJ2-1, with TRBD2 as a possible D gene (6 bases). The CDR3 runs 15 residues. Germline CDR1 is SNHLY and CDR2 is FYNNEI. Trimming cost V 5 bases and J 5 bases, with 16 bases left between them. CDR3: CASSQTSRANNEQFF. The CDR3 nucleotides read TGTGCCAGCAGTCAGACTAGTAGGGCTAACAATGAGCAGTTCTTC.

The chain joins TRBV4-1 to TRBJ2-3, with a possible D match to TRBD2 (5 bases). V shed 1 base and J shed 1 base, with 12 bases lying between them. The CDR3 spans 16 residues. The germline CDR1 and CDR2 sequences are MGHRA and YSYEKL. The CDR3 DNA follows: TGCGCCAGCAGCCAAGTAGGGAGAAGGGGCACAGATACGCAGTATTTT. Its translation is CASSQVGRRGTDTQYF.

This clone was seen a few times. The chain has TRBV10-2 and TRBJ2-2, with a tentative D call TRBD1 (6 bases). CDR1 WSHSY and CDR2 SAAADI come from the germline V gene. V was trimmed by 7 bases and J by 1 base, leaving 13 bases between them. The CDR3 has 15 amino acids. Written as DNA, the CDR3 is TGCGCCAGCACCACCGGGACACTGAACACCGGGGAGCTGTTTTTT. Translation: CASTTGTLNTGELFF.

The chain joins TRBV11-2 to TRBJ2-5, with TRBD2 matching over 11 bases. Germline assignment: CDR1 SGHAT and CDR2 FQNNGV. Trimming cost V 5 bases and J 2 bases; bases outside gene matches: 7. CDR3 length: 16 residues. The CDR3 here is CASSEGASGGQETQYF. The CDR3 DNA follows: TGTGCCAGCAGCGAAGGGGCTAGCGGGGGGCAAGAGACCCAGTACTTC.

The chain joins TRBV30 to TRBJ1-2, with D possibly TRBD1 on 5 matching bases. This CDR3 contains 15 residues. The germline CDR1 and CDR2 sequences are GTSNPN and SVGIG (reference sequence). V gave up 8 bases and J gave up 1 base, with 20 bases separating them. The CDR3 sequence: CAGTNKGPDNYGYTF. For the CDR3, the DNA is TGTGCCGGGACTAATAAGGGGCCTGATAACTATGGCTACACCTTC.

V gene TRBV14 combines with J gene TRBJ2-7; 7 bases line up with TRBD1. The V gene end was trimmed by 0 bases and the J gene end by 7 bases; junction bases not matched to a gene: 12. The CDR3 is 16 amino acids. Germline loops: CDR1 SGHDN, CDR2 FVKESK. The CDR3 loop is CASSQERTGYLWEQYF. CDR3 sequence (DNA): TGTGCCAGCAGCCAAGAACGGACAGGTTATCTTTGGGAGCAGTACTTC.

The genes are TRBV7-8 and TRBJ2-7, with 9 bases lining up with TRBD1. The CDR3 is made up of 16 amino acids. Germline CDR1 SGHVS, CDR2 FQNEAQ. The J segment lost 2 bases and the V segment lost 0 bases, leaving 5 bases of the junction unmatched. The CDR3 reads CASSLAPGQGTYEQYF. The CDR3 DNA is TGTGCCAGCAGCTTAGCGCCGGGACAGGGTACCTACGAGCAGTACTTC. Looking up the rest from reference TRBV7-8 and TRBJ2-7 gives the full variable domain: GAGVSQSPRYKVAKRGQDVALRCDPISGHVSLFWYQQALGQGPEFLTYFQNEAQLDKSGLPSDRFFAERPEGSVSTLKIQRTQQEDSAVYLCASSLAPGQGTYEQYFGPGTRLTVT.

V is TRBV5-1 and J is TRBJ1-3; D remains unclear. Germline V gene data show CDR1 as SGHRS and CDR2 as YFSETQ. The CDR3 has 13 residues. Trimming took off 4 bases at V and 2 bases at J, with 7 bases between the two ends. The CDR3 DNA reads TGCGCCAGCAGCGACTTACCTGGAAACACCATATATTTT. Encoded protein: CASSDLPGNTIYF.

The rearrangement joins TRBV3-1 (or the pseudogene TRBV3-2) to TRBJ2-1, with D possibly matching TRBD2 (6 bases). The CDR3 spans 14 residues. The germline gives CDR1 LGHDT, CDR2 YNNKEL (reference sequence). Trimming removed 1 base from V and 10 bases from J, with 14 bases in between. The CDR3 reads CASSQVGGGDEQFF. The DNA of the CDR3 is TGTGCCAGCAGCCAAGTGGGAGGAGGGGACGAGCAGTTCTTC.

V and J are TRBV9 and TRBJ2-7; 7 bases match TRBD1. CDR1 SGDLS and CDR2 YYNGEE come from the germline V gene. The ends lost 3 bases at V and 4 bases at J; junction bases unmatched: 7. The CDR3 length is 14 residues. CDR3: CASSGTGARYEQYF. The CDR3, as DNA: TGTGCCAGCAGCGGAACAGGGGCACGGTACGAGCAGTACTTC.

This clone was recorded a few times. The J gene is TRBJ1-4, the V gene TRBV6-1; perhaps TRBD1 as D (6 bases). The CDR3 has 15 residues. Per the germline V gene, CDR1 is MNHNS and CDR2 is SASEGT. Trimming shortened V by 8 bases and J by 5 bases, and 18 bases separated the two germline ends. The CDR3, as DNA: TGTGCCAGCGGGTCCCAGGGGAGAGGAAATGAAAAACTGTTTTTT. Residues: CASGSQGRGNEKLFF.

Notes on this clone: Other nucleotide sequences from this sample produce the same CDR3. V is TRBV18 and J is TRBJ2-1; 10 bases fit TRBD2. The J segment lost 2 bases and the V segment lost 3 bases, leaving 1 base of the junction unmatched. This CDR3 comprises 15 residues. Per the germline V gene, CDR1 is KGHSH and CDR2 is LQKENI. The DNA for the CDR3 is TGTGCCAGCTCACCCCTAGCGGGGGCCTACAATGAGCAGTTCTTC. It codes for CASSPLAGAYNEQFF.

The chain links TRBV6-5 to TRBJ1-4, with a possible D match to TRBD1 (5 bases). Trimming stripped 4 bases from V and 8 bases from J, with 14 bases between. The CDR3 covers 14 residues. CDR1 and CDR2 (germline): MNHEY, SVGAGI. As DNA, the CDR3 is TGTGCCAGCAGTTGGAGGAGGGGTTGGGAAAAACTGTTTTTT. Protein product: CASSWRRGWEKLFF.